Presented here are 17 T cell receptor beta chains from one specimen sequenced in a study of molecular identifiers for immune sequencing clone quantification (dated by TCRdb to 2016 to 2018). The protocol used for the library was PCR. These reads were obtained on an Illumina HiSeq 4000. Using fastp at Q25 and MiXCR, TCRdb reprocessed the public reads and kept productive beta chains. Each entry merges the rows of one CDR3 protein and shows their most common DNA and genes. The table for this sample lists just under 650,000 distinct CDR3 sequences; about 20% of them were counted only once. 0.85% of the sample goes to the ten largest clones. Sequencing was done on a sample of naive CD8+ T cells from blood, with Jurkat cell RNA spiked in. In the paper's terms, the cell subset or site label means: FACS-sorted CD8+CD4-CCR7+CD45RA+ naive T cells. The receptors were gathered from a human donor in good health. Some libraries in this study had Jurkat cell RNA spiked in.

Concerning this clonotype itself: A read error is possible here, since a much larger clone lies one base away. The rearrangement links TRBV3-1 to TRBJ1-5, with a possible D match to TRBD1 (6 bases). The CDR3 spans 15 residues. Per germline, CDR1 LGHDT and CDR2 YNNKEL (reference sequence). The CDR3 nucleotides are TGTGCCGGCAGCCCTGCCAGGGGATATGGGCAGCCCCAGCATTTT. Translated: CAGSPARGYGQPQHF.

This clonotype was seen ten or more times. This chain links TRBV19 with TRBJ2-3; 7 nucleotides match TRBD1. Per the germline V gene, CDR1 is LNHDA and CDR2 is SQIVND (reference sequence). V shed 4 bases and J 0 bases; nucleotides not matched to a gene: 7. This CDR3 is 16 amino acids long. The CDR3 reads CASSRGQDPSTDTQYF. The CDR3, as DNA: TGTGCCAGTAGTAGAGGACAGGACCCTAGCACAGATACGCAGTATTTT.

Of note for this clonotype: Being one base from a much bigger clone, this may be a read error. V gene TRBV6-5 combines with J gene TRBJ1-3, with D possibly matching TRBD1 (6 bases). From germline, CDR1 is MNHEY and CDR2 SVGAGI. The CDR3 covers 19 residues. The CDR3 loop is CASSYEPTGATPSGTTIYF. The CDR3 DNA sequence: TGTGCCAGCAGTTACGAGCCGACAGGCGCGACTCCCTCTGGAACCACCATATATTTT.

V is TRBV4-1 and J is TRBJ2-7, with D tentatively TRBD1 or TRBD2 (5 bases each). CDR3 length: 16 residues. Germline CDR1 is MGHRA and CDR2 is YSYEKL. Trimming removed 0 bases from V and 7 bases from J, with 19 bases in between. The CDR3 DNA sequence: TGCGCCAGCAGCCAAGATTTTGGGGGACCTTACAATGAGCAGTACTTC. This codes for CASSQDFGGPYNEQYF.

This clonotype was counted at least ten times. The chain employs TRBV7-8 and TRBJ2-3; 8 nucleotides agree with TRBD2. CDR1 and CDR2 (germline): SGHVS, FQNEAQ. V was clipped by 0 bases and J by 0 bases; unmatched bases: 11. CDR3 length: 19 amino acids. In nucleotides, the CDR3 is TGTGCCAGCAGCTTAGCCCGGGGGGGTCAAAAAATCAGCACAGATACGCAGTATTTT. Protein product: CASSLARGGQKISTDTQYF.

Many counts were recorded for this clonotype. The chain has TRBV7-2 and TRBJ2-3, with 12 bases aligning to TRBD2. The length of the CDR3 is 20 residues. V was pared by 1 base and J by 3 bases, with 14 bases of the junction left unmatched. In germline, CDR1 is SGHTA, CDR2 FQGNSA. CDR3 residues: CASSLDPGFGTSGGTDTQYF. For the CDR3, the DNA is TGTGCCAGCAGCTTAGACCCCGGGTTTGGTACTAGCGGGGGGACAGATACGCAGTATTTT. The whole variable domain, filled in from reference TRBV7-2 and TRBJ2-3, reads GAGVSQSPSNKVTEKGKDVELRCDPISGHTALYWYRQSLGQGLEFLIYFQGNSAPDKSGLPSDRFSAERTGGSVSTLTIQRTQQEDSAVYLCASSLDPGFGTSGGTDTQYFGPGTRLTVL.

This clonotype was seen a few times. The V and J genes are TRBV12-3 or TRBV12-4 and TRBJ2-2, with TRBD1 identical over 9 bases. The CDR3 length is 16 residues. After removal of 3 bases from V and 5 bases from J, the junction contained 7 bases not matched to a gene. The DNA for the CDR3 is TGTGCCAGCAGTTTCCCAAAGACAGGGGGAACCGGGGAGCTGTTTTTT. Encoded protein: CASSFPKTGGTGELFF.

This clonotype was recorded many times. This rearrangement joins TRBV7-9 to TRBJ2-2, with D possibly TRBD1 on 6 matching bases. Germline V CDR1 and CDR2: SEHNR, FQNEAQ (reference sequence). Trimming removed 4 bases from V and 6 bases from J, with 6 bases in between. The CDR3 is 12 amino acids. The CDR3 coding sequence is TGTGCCAGCAGCTGGGGGCCCGGGGAGCTGTTTTTT. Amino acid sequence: CASSWGPGELFF. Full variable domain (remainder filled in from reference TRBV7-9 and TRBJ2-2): DTGVSQNPRHKITKRGQNVTFRCDPISEHNRLYWYRQTLGQGPEFLTYFQNEAQLEKSRLLSDRFSAERPKGSFSTLEIQRTEQGDSAMYLCASSWGPGELFFGEGSRLTVL.

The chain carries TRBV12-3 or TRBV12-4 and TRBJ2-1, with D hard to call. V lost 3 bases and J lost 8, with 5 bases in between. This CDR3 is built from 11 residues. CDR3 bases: TGTGCCAGCAGTTTCAATGATGAGCAGTTCTTC. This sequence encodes CASSFNDEQFF.

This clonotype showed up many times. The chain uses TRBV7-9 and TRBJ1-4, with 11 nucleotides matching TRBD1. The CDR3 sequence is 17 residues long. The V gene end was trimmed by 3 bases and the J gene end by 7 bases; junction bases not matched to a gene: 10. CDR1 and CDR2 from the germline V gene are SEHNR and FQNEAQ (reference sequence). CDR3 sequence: CASSFSVGGTGGEKLFF. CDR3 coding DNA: TGTGCCAGCAGCTTCTCGGTTGGTGGGACAGGGGGTGAAAAACTGTTTTTT. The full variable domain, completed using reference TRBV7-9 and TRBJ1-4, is DTGVSQNPRHKITKRGQNVTFRCDPISEHNRLYWYRQTLGQGPEFLTYFQNEAQLEKSRLLSDRFSAERPKGSFSTLEIQRTEQGDSAMYLCASSFSVGGTGGEKLFFGSGTQLSVL.

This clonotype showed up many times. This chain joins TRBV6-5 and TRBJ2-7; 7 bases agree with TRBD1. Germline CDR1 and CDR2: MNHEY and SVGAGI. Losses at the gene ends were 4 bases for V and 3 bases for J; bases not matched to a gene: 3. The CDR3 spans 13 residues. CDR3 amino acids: CASSSDRNYEQYF. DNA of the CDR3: TGTGCCAGCAGTTCGGACAGGAACTACGAGCAGTACTTC.

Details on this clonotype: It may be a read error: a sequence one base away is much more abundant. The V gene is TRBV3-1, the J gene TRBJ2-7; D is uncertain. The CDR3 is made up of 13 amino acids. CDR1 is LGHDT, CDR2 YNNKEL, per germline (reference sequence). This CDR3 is CASNQEAQTEQYF. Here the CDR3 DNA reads TGTGCCAGCAACCAAGAGGCCCAGACGGAGCAGTACTTC.

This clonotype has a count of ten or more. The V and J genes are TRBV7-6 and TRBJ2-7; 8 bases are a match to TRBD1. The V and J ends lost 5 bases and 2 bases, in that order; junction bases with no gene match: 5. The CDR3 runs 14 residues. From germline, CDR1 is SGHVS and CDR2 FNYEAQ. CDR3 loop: CASSPQGAAYEQYF. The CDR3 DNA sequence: TGTGCCAGCAGCCCCCAGGGGGCAGCCTACGAGCAGTACTTC.

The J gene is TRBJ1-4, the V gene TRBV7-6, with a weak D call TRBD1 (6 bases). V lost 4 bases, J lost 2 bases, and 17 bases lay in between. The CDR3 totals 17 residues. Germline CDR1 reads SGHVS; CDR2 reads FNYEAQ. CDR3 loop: CASSSHLQGFTNEKLFF. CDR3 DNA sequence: TGTGCCAGCAGCTCCCACTTACAGGGTTTCACTAATGAAAAACTGTTTTTT.

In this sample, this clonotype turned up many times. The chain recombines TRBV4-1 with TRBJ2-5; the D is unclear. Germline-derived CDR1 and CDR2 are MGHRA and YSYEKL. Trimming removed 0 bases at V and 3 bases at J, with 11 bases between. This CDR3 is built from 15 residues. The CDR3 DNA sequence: TGCGCCAGCAGCCAAGATGTGACTTTAAAAGAGACCCAGTACTTC. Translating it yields CASSQDVTLKETQYF.

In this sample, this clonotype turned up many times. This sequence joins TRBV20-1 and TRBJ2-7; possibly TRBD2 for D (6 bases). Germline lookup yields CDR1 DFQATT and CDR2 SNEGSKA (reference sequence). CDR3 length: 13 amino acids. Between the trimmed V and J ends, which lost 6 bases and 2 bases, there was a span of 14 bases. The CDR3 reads CSAPSGPTYEQYF. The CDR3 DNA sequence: TGCAGTGCCCCCAGCGGGCCCACCTACGAGCAGTACTTC.

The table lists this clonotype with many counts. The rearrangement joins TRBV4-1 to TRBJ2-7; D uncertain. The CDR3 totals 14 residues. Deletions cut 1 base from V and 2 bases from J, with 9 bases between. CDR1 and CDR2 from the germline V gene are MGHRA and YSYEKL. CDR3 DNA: TGCGCCAGCAGCCAAGGACCACTTACCTACGAGCAGTACTTC. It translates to CASSQGPLTYEQYF.